One sample yielded the 22 T cell receptor beta chains listed below, sequenced in a study of shared clonotypes between healthy human individuals. Naivety among CD8 cells was defined by CD45RO negativity and positive CCR7 selection, thereby excluding terminally differentiated effector memory CD45RA+ cells. Clones were sequenced by immunoSEQ multiplex PCR, and TCRdb holds only the in-frame ones, with some missing. The sample lists a few million clones, about 94% occurring once. Sequenced: naive CD8+ T cells from PBMCs. Receptors were obtained from a man younger than 35 in good health. Some clones in this sample may be carry-over from other donors' samples.

The J gene is TRBJ2-5, the V gene TRBV28; maybe TRBD2 (5 bases). V was shortened by 5 bases and J by 5 bases, with 12 bases between the two germline ends. Germline CDR1 MDHEN, CDR2 SYDVKM. This CDR3 contains 13 residues. CDR3 sequence (DNA): TGTGCCAGCAGTCCCCGGGGTGGGGAGACCCAGTACTTC. It specifies CASSPRGGETQYF. Combining the CDR3 with reference TRBV28 and TRBJ2-5 gives the whole variable domain DVKVTQSSRYLVKRTGEKVFLECVQDMDHENMFWYRQDPGLGLRLIYFSYDVKMKEKGDIPEGYSVSREKKERFSLILESASTNQTSMYLCASSPRGGETQYFGPGTRLLVL.

CDR3 nucleotide sequence: TGCGCCAGCAGCGCAAAACAGGGGGGACGCTCCTACAATGAGCAGTTCTTC. Encoded protein: CASSAKQGGRSYNEQFF. The rearrangement links TRBV5-1 to TRBJ2-1; the match to TRBD1 covers 8 bases. Germline lookup yields CDR1 SGHRS and CDR2 YFSETQ. The CDR3 consists of 17 residues. After removal of 4 bases from V and 0 bases from J, the junction contained 9 bases not matched to a gene. The variable domain in full, with the rest retrieved from reference TRBV5-1 and TRBJ2-1, is KAGVTQTPRYLIKTRGQQVTLSCSPISGHRSVSWYQQTPGQGLQFLFEYFSETQRNKGNFPGRFSGRQFSNSRSEMNVSTLELGDSALYLCASSAKQGGRSYNEQFFGPGTRLTVL.

The chain combines TRBV18 with TRBJ2-7; 7 bases line up with TRBD2. Germline lookup yields CDR1 KGHSH and CDR2 LQKENI. V lost 6 bases, J lost 0 bases, and 2 bases stayed unmatched. The CDR3 covers 13 residues. CDR3 bases: TGTGCCAGCTCTAGCGGGTACTCCTACGAGCAGTACTTC. It yields the protein CASSSGYSYEQYF.

The chain employs TRBV9 and TRBJ2-6, with no clear D. The CDR3 consists of 15 residues. The germline V and J ends were trimmed by 0 bases and 4 bases, with 8 bases remaining between them. CDR1 and CDR2 (germline): SGDLS, YYNGEE. The CDR3: CASSVVRAGANVLTF. In nucleotides, the CDR3 is TGTGCCAGCAGCGTAGTCCGAGCAGGGGCCAACGTCCTGACTTTC.

CDR3 loop: CASRLRTGLRTDPTQYF. The CDR3 DNA follows: TGTGCCAGCAGACTCCGGACAGGGCTGCGGACAGACCCTACGCAGTATTTT. The chain joins TRBV4-2 to TRBJ2-3; 8 positions match TRBD1. V lost 6 bases, J lost 8 bases, and 19 bases stayed unmatched. The CDR3 is 17 residues long. Germline V CDR1 and CDR2: LGHNA, YNFKEQ.

The chain links TRBV6-1 to TRBJ1-4; possible D gene TRBD1, 5 bases. Germline V gives CDR1 MNHNS, CDR2 SASEGT. V was cut by 4 bases and J by 0 bases, with 9 bases left in between. This CDR3 has 15 amino acids. The CDR3: CASSATASTNEKLFF. CDR3 sequence (DNA): TGTGCCAGCAGTGCGACAGCTTCAACTAATGAAAAACTGTTTTTT.

This sequence joins TRBV4-1 and TRBJ1-2; D remains ambiguous. This CDR3 is 16 amino acids long. The V gene's germline CDR1 is MGHRA and CDR2 YSYEKL. V dropped 3 bases and J dropped 3 bases, with 17 bases sitting between them. CDR3 sequence: CASSQGDWEEHYGYTF. CDR3 sequence (DNA): TGCGCCAGCAGCCAGGGCGACTGGGAGGAACACTATGGCTACACCTTC.

This chain joins TRBV27 and TRBJ2-1, with 7 positions matching TRBD2. CDR1 is MNHEY and CDR2 is SMNVEV in the germline V gene (reference sequence). This CDR3 has 14 residues. Trimming removed 7 bases from V and 2 bases from J; junction bases left unmatched: 5. As DNA, the CDR3 is TGTGCCAGCAACCGACGGGGGGCCTACAATGAGCAGTTCTTC. This sequence encodes CASNRRGAYNEQFF.

The chain recombines TRBV9 with TRBJ1-2; D is uncertain. CDR3 length: 14 residues. Germline V gene sequence: CDR1 SGDLS, CDR2 YYNGEE. V gave up 0 bases and J gave up 4 bases, with 10 bases separating them. CDR3 region: CASSVGGSSYGYTF. The DNA for the CDR3 is TGTGCCAGCAGCGTAGGGGGTTCGAGCTATGGCTACACCTTC.

About this clone itself: Other DNA sequences from this sample encode an identical CDR3 as well. This chain connects TRBV4-1 to TRBJ1-1; a weak D match, TRBD1 (5 bases). The CDR3 has 13 amino acids. V dropped 0 bases and J dropped 5 bases, with 7 bases sitting between them. CDR1 is MGHRA, CDR2 YSYEKL, per germline. The CDR3 region has the DNA TGCGCCAGCAGCCAAGAGCGGGGGACTGAAGCTTTCTTT. Encoded protein: CASSQERGTEAFF.

The chain has TRBV29-1 and TRBJ1-1; a weak D match, TRBD1 (6 bases). Germline V gene sequence: CDR1 SQVTM, CDR2 ANQGSEA. The length of the CDR3 is 13 residues. The germline V and J ends were trimmed by 2 bases and 5 bases, with 12 bases remaining between them. CDR3 DNA: TGCAGCGTTGAACGCAGGGGCTCGACTGAAGCTTTCTTT. Encoded protein: CSVERRGSTEAFF.

The rearrangement uses TRBV19 and TRBJ2-1; 7 nucleotides line up with TRBD2. The germline V gene encodes CDR1 LNHDA and CDR2 SQIVND (reference sequence). The CDR3 totals 13 residues. Trimming at V came to 5 bases and at J to 7 bases, leaving 5 bases not matched to a gene. The CDR3 nucleotides read TGTGCCAGTAGTGCTACTAGCGAGAATGAGCAGTTCTTC. It specifies CASSATSENEQFF.

With regard to this clone: The same CDR3 also results from other DNA sequences found in this sample. The chain carries TRBV5-6 and TRBJ1-2; D is unclear. The CDR3 contains 14 residues. Per the germline V gene, CDR1 is SGHDT and CDR2 is YYEEEE. V was pared by 0 bases and J by 0 bases, with 6 bases between. The CDR3 sequence: CASSLGASNYGYTF. The CDR3 DNA sequence: TGTGCCAGCAGCTTGGGGGCCTCTAACTATGGCTACACCTTC.

V is TRBV6-1 and J is TRBJ1-2, with D tentatively TRBD1 (6 bases). Germline-derived CDR1 and CDR2 are MNHNS and SASEGT. The V gene lost 10 bases and the J gene lost 2 bases, with 14 bases spanning the gap. The CDR3 has 13 amino acids. DNA of the CDR3: TGTGCCACCTTTGACAGGTTAAACTATGGCTACACCTTC. Its protein product is CATFDRLNYGYTF.

About this clone itself: Other nucleotide sequences in the sample specify the same CDR3. The J gene is TRBJ1-1, the V gene TRBV7-9; D gene ambiguous. In germline, CDR1 is SEHNR, CDR2 FQNEAQ (reference sequence). The germline V and J ends were trimmed by 3 bases and 3 bases, with 11 bases remaining between them. The CDR3 covers 14 residues. The CDR3 DNA reads TGTGCCAGCAGCTTCAGTCCGGTAGACACTGAAGCTTTCTTT. Translation gives CASSFSPVDTEAFF.

The V and J genes are TRBV6-5 and TRBJ1-1, with D possibly being TRBD1 (6 bases). This CDR3 has 13 residues. Germline CDR1 reads MNHEY; CDR2 reads SVGAGI. The V end was cut by 6 bases, the J end by 2 bases, with 10 bases between. CDR3 nucleotides: TGTGCCAGCAGCCAGGGGTATAACACTGAAGCTTTCTTT. This sequence encodes CASSQGYNTEAFF.

Comment on this clone: Different DNA sequences within this sample yield the same CDR3. The rearrangement uses TRBV19 and TRBJ1-2, with TRBD1 matching over 7 bases. The CDR3 contains 15 residues. The germline gives CDR1 LNHDA, CDR2 SQIVND (reference sequence). Trimming took 3 bases from V and 0 from J; bases not matched to a gene: 4. Here the CDR3 DNA reads TGTGCCAGTAGTATTCTCGGGACAGCTAACTATGGCTACACCTTC. The encoded protein is CASSILGTANYGYTF.

With respect to this clone: This sample also contains other DNA sequences that code for the same CDR3. The CDR3: CASSLNLAGNTGELFF. The CDR3 coding sequence is TGTGCCAGCAGTTTAAATCTAGCGGGCAACACCGGGGAGCTGTTTTTT. The chain uses TRBV28 and TRBJ2-2, with 8 nucleotides matching TRBD2. Germline loops: CDR1 MDHEN, CDR2 SYDVKM. This CDR3 region has 16 residues. The V and J ends lost 2 bases and 2 bases, in that order; junction bases with no gene match: 4. Using reference TRBV28 and TRBJ2-2 for the parts outside the CDR3, the full variable domain is DVKVTQSSRYLVKRTGEKVFLECVQDMDHENMFWYRQDPGLGLRLIYFSYDVKMKEKGDIPEGYSVSREKKERFSLILESASTNQTSMYLCASSLNLAGNTGELFFGEGSRLTVL.

On this clone: The sample contains more than one DNA sequence encoding this CDR3. The chain joins TRBV27 to TRBJ2-7, with D maybe TRBD1 (5 bases). The V end lost 2 bases, the J end lost 2 bases, and 7 bases lay between the germline ends. The germline V gene encodes CDR1 MNHEY and CDR2 SMNVEV (reference sequence). The CDR3 length is 13 residues. The CDR3 region is CASSLQGAYEQYF. The CDR3 DNA sequence: TGTGCCAGCAGTTTACAGGGTGCCTACGAGCAGTACTTC.

The chain uses TRBV6-1 and TRBJ2-3; tentatively, D is TRBD1 or TRBD2 (6 bases each). The CDR3 covers 18 residues. Per the germline V gene, CDR1 is MNHNS and CDR2 is SASEGT. V lost 2 bases to trimming and J lost 0 bases, with 18 bases between them. CDR3 sequence: CASSESPGGGLSTDTQYF. Here the CDR3 DNA reads TGTGCCAGCAGTGAATCCCCCGGTGGGGGGCTAAGCACAGATACGCAGTATTTT.

Only a few counts were recorded for this clone. The chain has TRBV29-1 and TRBJ2-2; D is undetermined. Trimming removed 5 bases from V and 7 bases from J, with 17 bases in between. CDR1 and CDR2 from the germline V gene are SQVTM and ANQGSEA. The CDR3 totals 14 residues. CDR3 nucleotide sequence: TGCAGCGTTTTTGGCGTGGAGTTGGGCGGGGAGCTGTTTTTT. Translation gives CSVFGVELGGELFF.

The J gene is TRBJ2-1, the V gene TRBV9, with D unclear. Germline V CDR1 and CDR2: SGDLS, YYNGEE. V dropped 0 bases and J dropped 6 bases, with 10 bases sitting between them. The CDR3 spans 14 residues. The CDR3 DNA follows: TGTGCCAGCAGCGTAGGAACCCAATCCAATGAGCAGTTCTTC. This translates into CASSVGTQSNEQFF. Complete variable domain (other parts from reference TRBV9 and TRBJ2-1): DSGVTQTPKHLITATGQRVTLRCSPRSGDLSVYWYQQSLDQGLQFLIQYYNGEERAKGNILERFSAQQFPDLHSELNLSSLELGDSALYFCASSVGTQSNEQFFGPGTRLTVL.